This T cell receptor beta chain was recorded in a study of blood T cells in healthy people across ages. Study-level points and caveats: More naive CD4+ cells and higher diversity marked long-lived donors relative to aged donors. Diversity figures based on one million T cells were deemed too low.

CDR1 is DFQATT, CDR2 SNEGSKA, per germline (reference sequence). Trimming stripped 6 bases from V and 3 bases from J, with 14 bases between. This CDR3 contains 13 residues. The use of a sample-barcoded 5' primer and a J-beta primer mix characterized a second PCR of roughly 6 to 11 cycles. A template-switch adaptor containing 12 random nucleotides labeled each cDNA molecule. From each sample, at least 3 million paired-end reads containing CDR3 were obtained. TCRdb re-called the 5' RACE reads with MiXCR, one entry per CDR3 protein. The sample yields 650,000 to 900,000 distinct CDR3 sequences, 55% to 65% seen once. In this sample, this clonotype turned up once. Its antigen is as yet unknown.

The sample comprised blood. V gene TRBV20-1 combines with J gene TRBJ2-5; tentatively, D is TRBD1 (6 bases). This clonotype originated in a young man in good health. CDR3 residues: CSAARNREETQYF. Here the CDR3 DNA reads TGCAGTGCCGCTAGAAACAGGGAAGAGACCCAGTACTTC.